The T cell receptor beta chain under discussion was sequenced for a study of blood T cell repertoires in COVID-19. Study at large: Donors in the United States, Italy and Spain gave samples during acute or convalescent COVID-19. T cells, B-cell-depleted T cells, or PBMCs supplied cDNA or gDNA.

Original processing methods: Cell counts per sample came from amplifying reference gene primers. Measured with immunoSEQ multiplex PCR; TCRdb has only the in-frame clones, and not every one. Clone size and the V and J calls come from that table; the DNA yielded D and trimming. The table includes around 140,000 clones, around 89% detected once. V dropped 5 bases and J dropped 7; count of bases not matched to a gene: 5. The germline V gene encodes CDR1 MNHEY and CDR2 SMNVEV (reference sequence). The CDR3 has 14 residues. What was sequenced was peripheral blood. The chain employs TRBV27 and TRBJ1-2; 12 bases fit TRBD1. The receptor was derived from a man aged 50 to 59 with active or convalescent COVID-19. CDR3 residues: CASSGDRGRSGYTF. As DNA, the CDR3 is TGTGCCAGCAGTGGGGACAGGGGGCGAAGTGGCTACACCTTC.